This TCR beta chain is from a study of blood T cell repertoires in COVID-19. Overall study context: Whether acute or convalescent, the COVID-19 samples came from the United States, Italy and Spain.

In the original analysis: Estimated nucleated cell counts came from reference gene primer amplification. TCRdb's table, derived via immunoSEQ multiplex PCR, lists solely in-frame clones and lacks some. V, J and clone size derive from that table, while D and trimming were established from the DNA sequence. The sample carries approximately 220,000 clones, approximately 90% recorded once. There are 14 residues in the CDR3. Germline values: CDR1 MGHDK, CDR2 SYGVNS. Trimming took 3 bases from V and 8 from J, leaving 13 bases between them. This study enrolled people aged 18 to 89 from around 26 US geographic areas. In Cohort 3, a recovered donor had either two negative PCRs, clearance, or symptom resolution.

Input material: PBMCs or T cells enriched from blood (not recorded which). The rearrangement uses TRBV25-1 and TRBJ1-4; D possibly corresponds to TRBD1 (5 bases). The clonotype was recovered from a woman under 40 who had recovered from COVID-19. CDR3 sequence (DNA): TGTGCCAGCAGTGAGGGAGGGGCAGGGGAAAAACTGTTTTTT. Its protein is CASSEGGAGEKLFF.